What follows are 4 T cell receptor beta chains derived from one specimen sequenced in a study of blood T cell repertoires in COVID-19 (dated by TCRdb to 2018 to 2021). Library preparation used the immunoSEQ multiplex PCR assay. In its TCRdb copy, this immuneACCESS table keeps in-frame sequences only and misses some clones. Where compared with another copy, unresolved V genes explain less than half of these, and the others have no known cause. In this sample the table shows about 170,000 clones, 85% to 90% of which occur a single time. The ten largest clones add up to under 3% of the sample. The sequenced material came from peripheral blood. These receptor sequences come from a woman older than 75 with COVID-19, enrolled during active disease.

The chain couples TRBV6-6 to TRBJ2-3; 9 bases map to TRBD1. The J segment lost 3 bases and the V segment lost 2 bases, leaving 6 bases of the junction unmatched. CDR3 length: 16 residues. In germline, CDR1 is MNHNY, CDR2 SVGAGI (reference sequence). CDR3 DNA sequence: TGTGCCAGCAGTTACAAGGGACAGGGAGGTACAGATACGCAGTATTTT. This sequence encodes CASSYKGQGGTDTQYF.

Concerning this clone: At the DNA level, this CDR3 is encoded by other sequences in the same sample as well. The rearrangement uses TRBV28 and TRBJ2-7, with D uncertain. The V end lost 2 bases, the J end lost 1 base, and 3 bases lay between the germline ends. CDR3 length equals 12 residues. Per germline, CDR1 MDHEN and CDR2 SYDVKM. The DNA for the CDR3 is TGTGCCAGCAGTTTAACTTCCTACGAGCAGTACTTC. Translation: CASSLTSYEQYF.

The chain couples TRBV6-5 to TRBJ2-1; D is possibly TRBD1 (6 bases). The germline V gene has CDR1 MNHEY and CDR2 SVGAGI. V dropped 6 bases and J dropped 8 bases, with 11 bases sitting between them. This CDR3 region has 12 residues. CDR3 in amino acids: CASRTQGDEQFF. The CDR3 nucleotides are TGTGCCAGCAGGACACAGGGAGATGAGCAGTTCTTC.

The V call is TRBV27, the J call TRBJ2-7; 9 positions agree with TRBD1. The CDR3 is 15 residues long. The germline V gene has CDR1 MNHEY and CDR2 SMNVEV (reference sequence). V lost 2 bases, J lost 3 bases, and 5 bases stayed unmatched. In nucleotides, the CDR3 is TGTGCCAGCAGTTTAACACAGGGGGCGGTCTACGAGCAGTACTTC. It translates to CASSLTQGAVYEQYF.